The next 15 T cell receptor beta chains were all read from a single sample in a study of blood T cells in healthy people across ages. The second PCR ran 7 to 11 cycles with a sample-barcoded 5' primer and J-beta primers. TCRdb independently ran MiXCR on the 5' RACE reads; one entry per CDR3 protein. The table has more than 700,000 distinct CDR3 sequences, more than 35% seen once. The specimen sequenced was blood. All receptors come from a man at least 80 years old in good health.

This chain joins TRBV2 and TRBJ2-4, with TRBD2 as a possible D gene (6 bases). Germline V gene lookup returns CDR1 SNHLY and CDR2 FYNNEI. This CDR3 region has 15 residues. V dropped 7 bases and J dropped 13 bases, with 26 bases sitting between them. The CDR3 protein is CASIVGNAGFEEQYF. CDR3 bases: TGTGCCAGCATAGTAGGAAACGCGGGGTTCGAGGAGCAGTACTTC.

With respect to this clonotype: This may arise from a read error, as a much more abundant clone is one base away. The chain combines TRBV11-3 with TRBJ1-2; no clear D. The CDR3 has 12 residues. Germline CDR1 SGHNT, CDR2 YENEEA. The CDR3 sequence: CASSLGPGGHTF. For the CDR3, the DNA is TGTGCCAGCAGCTTAGGCCCAGGTGGCCACACCTTC.

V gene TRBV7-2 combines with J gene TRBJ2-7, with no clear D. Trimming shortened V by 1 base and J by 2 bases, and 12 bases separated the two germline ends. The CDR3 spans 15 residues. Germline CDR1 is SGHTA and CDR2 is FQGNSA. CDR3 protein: CASSLGPGPTYEQYF. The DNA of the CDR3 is TGTGCCAGCAGCTTAGGACCGGGCCCCACCTACGAGCAGTACTTC.

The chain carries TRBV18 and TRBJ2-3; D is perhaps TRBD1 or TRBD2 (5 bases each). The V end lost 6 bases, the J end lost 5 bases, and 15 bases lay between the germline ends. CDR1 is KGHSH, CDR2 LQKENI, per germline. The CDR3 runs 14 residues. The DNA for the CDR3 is TGTGCCAGCTCGGGGGTAGCAATTGAAGATACGCAGTATTTT. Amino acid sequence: CASSGVAIEDTQYF.

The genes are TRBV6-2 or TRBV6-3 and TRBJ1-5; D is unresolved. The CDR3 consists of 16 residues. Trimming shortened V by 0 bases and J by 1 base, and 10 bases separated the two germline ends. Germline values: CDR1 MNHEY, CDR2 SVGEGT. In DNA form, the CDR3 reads TGTGCCAGCAGTTACTCGATAGACGGGAGCAATCAGCCCCAGCATTTT. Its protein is CASSYSIDGSNQPQHF.

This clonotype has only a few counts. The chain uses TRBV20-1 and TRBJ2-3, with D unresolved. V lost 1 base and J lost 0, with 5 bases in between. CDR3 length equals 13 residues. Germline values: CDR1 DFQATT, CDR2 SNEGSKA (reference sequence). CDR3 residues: CSARVASTDTQYF. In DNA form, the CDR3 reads TGCAGTGCTAGAGTAGCTAGCACAGATACGCAGTATTTT.

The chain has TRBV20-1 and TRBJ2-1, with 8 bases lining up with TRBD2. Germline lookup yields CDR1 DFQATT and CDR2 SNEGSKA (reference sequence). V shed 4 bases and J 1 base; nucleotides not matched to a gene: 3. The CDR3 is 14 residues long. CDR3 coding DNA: TGCAGTGCTACACTAGCGGCATCCTACAATGAGCAGTTCTTC. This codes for CSATLAASYNEQFF.

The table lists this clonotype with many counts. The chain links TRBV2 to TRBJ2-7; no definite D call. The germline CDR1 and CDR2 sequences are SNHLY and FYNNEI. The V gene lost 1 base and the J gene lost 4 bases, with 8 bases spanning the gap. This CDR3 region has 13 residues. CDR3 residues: CASSEGRRYEQYF. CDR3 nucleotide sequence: TGTGCCAGCAGTGAAGGAAGGCGATACGAGCAGTACTTC.

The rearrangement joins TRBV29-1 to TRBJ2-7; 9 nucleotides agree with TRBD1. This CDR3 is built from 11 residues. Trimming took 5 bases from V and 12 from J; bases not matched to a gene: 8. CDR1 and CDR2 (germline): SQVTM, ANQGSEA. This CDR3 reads CSVPGQGVLYF. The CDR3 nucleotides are TGCAGCGTTCCGGGACAGGGAGTGTTGTACTTC.

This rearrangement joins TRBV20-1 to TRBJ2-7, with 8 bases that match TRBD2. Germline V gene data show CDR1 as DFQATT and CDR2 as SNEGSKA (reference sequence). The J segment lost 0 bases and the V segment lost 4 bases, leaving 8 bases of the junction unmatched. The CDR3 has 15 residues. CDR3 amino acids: CSATLAGATSYEQYF. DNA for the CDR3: TGCAGTGCTACCCTAGCGGGCGCCACCTCCTACGAGCAGTACTTC.

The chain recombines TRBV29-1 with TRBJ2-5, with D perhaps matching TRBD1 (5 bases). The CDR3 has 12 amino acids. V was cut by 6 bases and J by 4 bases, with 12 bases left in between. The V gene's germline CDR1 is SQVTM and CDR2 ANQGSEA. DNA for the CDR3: TGCAGCGTCGACGGCAGGGCAGAGACCCAGTACTTC. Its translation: CSVDGRAETQYF.

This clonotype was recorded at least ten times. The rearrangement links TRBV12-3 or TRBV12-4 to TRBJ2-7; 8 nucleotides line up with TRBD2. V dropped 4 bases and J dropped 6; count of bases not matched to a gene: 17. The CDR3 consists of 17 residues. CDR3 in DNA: TGTGCCAGCAGTTGGGGGACTAGGAGACGGGGGGGATCCGAGCAGTACTTC. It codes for CASSWGTRRRGGSEQYF.

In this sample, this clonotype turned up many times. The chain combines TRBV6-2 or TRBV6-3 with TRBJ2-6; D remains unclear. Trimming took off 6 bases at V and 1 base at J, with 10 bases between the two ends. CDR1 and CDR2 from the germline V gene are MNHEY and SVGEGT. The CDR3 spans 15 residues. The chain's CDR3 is CASSLLRSGANVLTF. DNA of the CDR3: TGTGCCAGCAGCCTTCTGAGATCTGGGGCCAACGTCCTGACTTTC.

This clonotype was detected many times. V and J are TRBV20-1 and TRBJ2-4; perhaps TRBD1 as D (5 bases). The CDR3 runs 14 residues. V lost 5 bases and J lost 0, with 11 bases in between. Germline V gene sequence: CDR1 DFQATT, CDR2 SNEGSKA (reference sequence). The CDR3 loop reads CSAGTGLAKNIQYF. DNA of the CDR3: TGCAGTGCTGGTACAGGTTTAGCCAAAAACATTCAGTACTTC.

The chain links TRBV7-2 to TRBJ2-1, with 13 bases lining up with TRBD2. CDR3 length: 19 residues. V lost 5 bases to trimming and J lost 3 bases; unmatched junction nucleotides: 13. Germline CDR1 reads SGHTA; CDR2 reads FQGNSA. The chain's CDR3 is CASSVTGTSGIALYNEQFF. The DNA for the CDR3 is TGTGCCAGCAGCGTTACGGGGACTAGCGGGATCGCTCTCTACAATGAGCAGTTCTTC.